A single sample is the source of the 15 T cell receptor beta chains below, sequenced in a study of blood T cell repertoires in COVID-19. Libraries were prepared by immunoSEQ multiplex PCR; TCRdb keeps only in-frame clonotypes and omits some of them. The sample lists more than 150,000 clones; roughly nine tenths were seen once. Material: PBMCs or T cells enriched from blood (not recorded which). Source of these receptors: a woman between 50 and 59 years old who had recovered from COVID-19.

The V and J genes are TRBV6-5 and TRBJ2-1; 11 bases are a match to TRBD2. From germline, CDR1 is MNHEY and CDR2 SVGAGI. This CDR3 spans 15 amino acids. V shed 5 bases, J shed 4 bases, and the junction held 4 bases outside the gene matches. DNA for the CDR3: TGTGCCAGCAGTATGGGACTAGCGGAATACAATGAGCAGTTCTTC. This sequence encodes CASSMGLAEYNEQFF.

This chain joins TRBV29-1 and TRBJ1-2; tentative D call: TRBD1 (5 bases). With 2 bases removed from V and 6 bases from J, the gap between germline ends came to 10 bases. Per germline, CDR1 SQVTM and CDR2 ANQGSEA. There are 12 residues in the CDR3. The CDR3 reads CSVERAGHGYTF. Written as DNA, the CDR3 is TGCAGCGTTGAACGGGCAGGGCATGGCTACACCTTC.

This chain joins TRBV19 and TRBJ1-5; tentatively, D is TRBD1 (5 bases). Germline V gene lookup returns CDR1 LNHDA and CDR2 SQIVND (reference sequence). The CDR3 is 15 residues long. V lost 3 bases and J lost 2, with 11 bases in between. The CDR3 region is CASSIGGWGNQPQHF. The CDR3 nucleotides read TGTGCCAGTAGTATCGGGGGTTGGGGCAATCAGCCCCAGCATTTT. Complete variable domain (other parts from reference TRBV19 and TRBJ1-5): DGGITQSPKYLFRKEGQNVTLSCEQNLNHDAMYWYRQDPGQGLRLIYYSQIVNDFQKGDIAEGYSVSREKKESFPLTVTSAQKNPTAFYLCASSIGGWGNQPQHFGDGTRLSIL.

The CDR3 sequence: CASSPSVSGTGELFF. The DNA for the CDR3 is TGTGCCAGCTCACCTTCAGTGTCGGGCACCGGGGAGCTGTTTTTT. J is TRBJ2-2 and V is TRBV18; D gene uncertain. This CDR3 spans 15 amino acids. The V gene lost 3 bases and the J gene lost 4 bases, with 12 bases spanning the gap. From germline, CDR1 is KGHSH and CDR2 LQKENI.

There are a few counts of this clone. The chain couples TRBV6-4 to TRBJ1-1; D unresolved. CDR1 is MRHNA and CDR2 is SNTAGT in the germline V gene. V lost 0 bases and J lost 1, with 6 bases in between. The CDR3 totals 14 residues. The CDR3 reads CASSDSEENTEAFF. The CDR3 DNA is TGTGCCAGCAGTGACTCGGAGGAGAACACTGAAGCTTTCTTT.

This clone was seen a few times. The chain combines TRBV30 with TRBJ1-5; D uncertain. V was clipped by 0 bases and J by 6 bases, with 9 bases between them. CDR1 is GTSNPN and CDR2 is SVGIG in the germline V gene (reference sequence). The CDR3 is 13 amino acids. For the CDR3, the DNA is TGTGCCTGGAGTGTACGGAGTGGTCAGCCCCAGCATTTT. It yields the protein CAWSVRSGQPQHF.

This clone was picked up one time. V and J are TRBV28 and TRBJ1-6; weak D call: TRBD1 (6 bases). The V and J ends lost 5 bases and 11 bases respectively, with 13 bases between them. The CDR3 is 13 residues long. Germline lookup yields CDR1 MDHEN and CDR2 SYDVKM. The CDR3 sequence is CASSTTGPPPLHF. As DNA, the CDR3 is TGTGCCAGCAGTACTACAGGGCCCCCACCCCTCCACTTT.

The CDR3 sequence is CASSELGSGSSYNEQFF. The DNA for the CDR3 is TGTGCCAGCAGTGAACTGGGTAGCGGGAGCTCCTACAATGAGCAGTTCTTC. The chain joins TRBV6-1 to TRBJ2-1; TRBD2 matches at 9 bases. Germline V CDR1 and CDR2: MNHNS, SASEGT. Losses at the gene ends were 2 bases for V and 0 bases for J; bases not matched to a gene: 5. The CDR3 loop spans 17 amino acids.

This sequence joins TRBV28 and TRBJ1-6; D call uncertain. V shed 4 bases and J shed 9 bases, with 16 bases lying between them. Germline V gene lookup returns CDR1 MDHEN and CDR2 SYDVKM. This CDR3 has 15 amino acids. The CDR3 spells CASSSPVGSLSPLHF. The CDR3 DNA sequence: TGTGCCAGCAGTTCCCCGGTGGGCAGCCTTTCACCCCTCCACTTT. Combining the CDR3 with reference TRBV28 and TRBJ1-6 gives the whole variable domain DVKVTQSSRYLVKRTGEKVFLECVQDMDHENMFWYRQDPGLGLRLIYFSYDVKMKEKGDIPEGYSVSREKKERFSLILESASTNQTSMYLCASSSPVGSLSPLHFGNGTRLTVT.

V is TRBV5-4 and J is TRBJ2-4, with D perhaps TRBD1 (8 bases). Trimming stripped 3 bases from V and 6 bases from J, with 25 bases between. Germline V CDR1 and CDR2: SGHNT, YYREEE (reference sequence). The CDR3 has 18 residues. The CDR3 region is CASSSFGGGQGGRNIQYF. CDR3 bases: TGTGCCAGCAGCTCCTTTGGGGGTGGACAGGGAGGGCGAAACATTCAGTACTTC.

The chain joins TRBV3-1 (or the pseudogene TRBV3-2) to TRBJ2-1, with unresolved D. Trimming removed 1 base at V and 3 bases at J, with 4 bases between. The CDR3 contains 13 residues. Germline CDR1 LGHDT, CDR2 YNNKEL (reference sequence). CDR3 sequence reads: CASSQGSYNEQFF. In DNA, the CDR3 is TGTGCCAGCAGCCAAGGCAGCTACAATGAGCAGTTCTTC.

In this sample, this clone turned up many times. The chain uses TRBV12-3 or TRBV12-4 and TRBJ2-1; D possibly corresponds to TRBD1 (5 bases). The ends were cut back, 5 bases at V and 9 bases at J, with 14 bases in the middle. This CDR3 spans 13 amino acids. The CDR3 reads CASSQGIRIEQFF. The CDR3 nucleotides read TGTGCCAGCAGTCAGGGAATTCGCATTGAGCAGTTCTTC.

The rearrangement joins TRBV3-1 (or the pseudogene TRBV3-2) to TRBJ1-2; possibly TRBD1 for D (5 bases). CDR3 size: 13 residues. The ends were cut back, 5 bases at V and 4 bases at J, with 11 bases in the middle. Germline V gene data show CDR1 as LGHDT and CDR2 as YNNKEL (reference sequence). CDR3 nucleotides: TGTGCCAGCAGCGGCAGGGCTAGCTATGGCTACACCTTC. Its protein is CASSGRASYGYTF.

The chain recombines TRBV7-9 with TRBJ2-2; TRBD1 matches 9 bases. The CDR3 length is 17 residues. In germline, CDR1 is SEHNR, CDR2 FQNEAQ (reference sequence). V lost 5 bases to trimming and J lost 5 bases; unmatched junction nucleotides: 12. The CDR3 reads CASSLLTGQGSTGELFF. The DNA of the CDR3 is TGTGCCAGCAGCCTTTTGACGGGACAGGGATCGACCGGGGAGCTGTTTTTT.

The chain employs TRBV28 and TRBJ2-7; 11 positions match TRBD1. V gave up 3 bases and J gave up 11 bases; unmatched junction bases: 9. Germline values: CDR1 MDHEN, CDR2 SYDVKM. The CDR3 totals 14 residues. CDR3: CASSFRDRGLRKYF. The CDR3 DNA reads as TGTGCCAGCAGTTTCAGGGACAGGGGGTTACGAAAGTACTTC.